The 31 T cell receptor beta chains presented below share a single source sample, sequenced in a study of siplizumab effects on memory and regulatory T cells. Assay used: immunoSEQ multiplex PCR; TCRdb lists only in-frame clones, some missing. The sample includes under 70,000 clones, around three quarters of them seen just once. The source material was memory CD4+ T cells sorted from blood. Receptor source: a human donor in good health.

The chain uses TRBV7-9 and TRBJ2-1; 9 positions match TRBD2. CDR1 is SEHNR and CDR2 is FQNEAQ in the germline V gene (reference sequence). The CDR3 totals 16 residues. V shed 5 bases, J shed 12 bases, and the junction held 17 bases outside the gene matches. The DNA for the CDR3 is TGTGCCAGCAGCCGACCAGAGGGGGGCGGGGGGGAATGGCAGTTCTTC. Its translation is CASSRPEGGGGEWQFF.

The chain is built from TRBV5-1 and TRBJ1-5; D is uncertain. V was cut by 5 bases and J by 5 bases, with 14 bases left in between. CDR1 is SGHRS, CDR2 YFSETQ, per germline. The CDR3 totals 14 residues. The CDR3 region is CASRTGLSDQPQHF. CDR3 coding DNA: TGCGCCAGCAGGACCGGACTGTCCGATCAGCCCCAGCATTTT.

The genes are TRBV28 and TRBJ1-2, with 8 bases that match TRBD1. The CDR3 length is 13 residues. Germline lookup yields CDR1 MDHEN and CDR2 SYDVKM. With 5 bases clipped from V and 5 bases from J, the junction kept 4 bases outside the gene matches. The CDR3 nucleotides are TGTGCCAGCAGTCCGGACAGGGTGTATGGCTACACCTTC. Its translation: CASSPDRVYGYTF.

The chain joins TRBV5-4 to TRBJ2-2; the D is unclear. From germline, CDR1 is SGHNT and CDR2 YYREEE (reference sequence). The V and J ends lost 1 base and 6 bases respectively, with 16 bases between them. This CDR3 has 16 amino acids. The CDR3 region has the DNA TGTGCCAGCAGCTTGACGAGCGCTCCCAGTGCCGGGGAGCTGTTTTTT. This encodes CASSLTSAPSAGELFF.

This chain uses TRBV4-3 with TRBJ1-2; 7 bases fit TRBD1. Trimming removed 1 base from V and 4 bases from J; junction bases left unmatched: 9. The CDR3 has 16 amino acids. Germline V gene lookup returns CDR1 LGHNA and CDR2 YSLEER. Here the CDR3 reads CASSQGGGQELYGYTF. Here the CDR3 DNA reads TGCGCCAGCAGCCAAGGGGGAGGACAGGAGCTCTATGGCTACACCTTC.

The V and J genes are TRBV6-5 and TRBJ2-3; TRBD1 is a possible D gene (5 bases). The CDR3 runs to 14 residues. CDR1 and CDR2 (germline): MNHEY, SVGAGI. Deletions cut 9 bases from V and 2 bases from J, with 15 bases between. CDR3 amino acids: CASRRQLYTDTQYF. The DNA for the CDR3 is TGTGCCAGTCGAAGACAGTTGTACACAGATACGCAGTATTTT.

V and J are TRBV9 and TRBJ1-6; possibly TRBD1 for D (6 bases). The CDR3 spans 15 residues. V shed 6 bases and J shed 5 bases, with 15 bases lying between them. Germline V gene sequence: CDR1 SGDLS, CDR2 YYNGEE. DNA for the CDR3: TGTGCCAGCAACCCGGGGGCAGGGAATAATTCACCCCTCCACTTT. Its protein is CASNPGAGNNSPLHF.

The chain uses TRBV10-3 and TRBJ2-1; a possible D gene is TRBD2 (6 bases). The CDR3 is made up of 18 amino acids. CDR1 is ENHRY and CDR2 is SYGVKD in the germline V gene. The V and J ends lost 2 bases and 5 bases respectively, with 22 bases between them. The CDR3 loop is CAISEPGVAGPKDNEQFF. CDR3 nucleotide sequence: TGTGCCATCAGTGAGCCGGGGGTAGCTGGTCCAAAGGACAATGAGCAGTTCTTC.

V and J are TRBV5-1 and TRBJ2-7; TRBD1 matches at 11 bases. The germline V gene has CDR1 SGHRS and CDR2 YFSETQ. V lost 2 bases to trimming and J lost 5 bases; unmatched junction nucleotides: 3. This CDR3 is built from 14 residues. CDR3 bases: TGCGCCAGCAGCTTTAGGGACAGGGGGGACGAGCAGTACTTC. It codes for CASSFRDRGDEQYF.

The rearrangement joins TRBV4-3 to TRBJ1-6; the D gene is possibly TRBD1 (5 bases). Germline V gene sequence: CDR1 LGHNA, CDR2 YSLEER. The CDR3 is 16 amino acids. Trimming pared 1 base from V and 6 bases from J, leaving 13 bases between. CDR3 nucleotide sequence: TGCGCCAGCAGCCAAGCAACCGGGACGGGTAATTCACCCCTCCACTTT. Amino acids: CASSQATGTGNSPLHF.

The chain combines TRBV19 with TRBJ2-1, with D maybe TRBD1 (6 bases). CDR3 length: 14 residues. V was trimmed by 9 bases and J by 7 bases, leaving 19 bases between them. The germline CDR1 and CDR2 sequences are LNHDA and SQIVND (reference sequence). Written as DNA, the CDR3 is TGTGCCAGCTACCAGACAGGAGATCGAAATGAGCAGTTCTTC. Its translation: CASYQTGDRNEQFF. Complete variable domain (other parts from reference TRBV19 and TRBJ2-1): DGGITQSPKYLFRKEGQNVTLSCEQNLNHDAMYWYRQDPGQGLRLIYYSQIVNDFQKGDIAEGYSVSREKKESFPLTVTSAQKNPTAFYLCASYQTGDRNEQFFGPGTRLTVL.

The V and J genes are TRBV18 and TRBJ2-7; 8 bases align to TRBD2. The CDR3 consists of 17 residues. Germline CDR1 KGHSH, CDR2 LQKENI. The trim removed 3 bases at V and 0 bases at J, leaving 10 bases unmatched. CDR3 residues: CASSPRPAAGGSYEQYF. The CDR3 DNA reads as TGTGCCAGCTCACCCAGGCCGGCGGCGGGGGGCTCCTACGAGCAGTACTTC.

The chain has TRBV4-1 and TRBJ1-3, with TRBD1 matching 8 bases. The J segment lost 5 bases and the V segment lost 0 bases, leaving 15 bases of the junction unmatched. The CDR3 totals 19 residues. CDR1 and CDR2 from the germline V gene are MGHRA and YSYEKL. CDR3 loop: CASSQDAGQGLMGRNTIYF. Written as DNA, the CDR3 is TGCGCCAGCAGCCAAGATGCCGGACAGGGCTTGATGGGGCGAAACACCATATATTTT.

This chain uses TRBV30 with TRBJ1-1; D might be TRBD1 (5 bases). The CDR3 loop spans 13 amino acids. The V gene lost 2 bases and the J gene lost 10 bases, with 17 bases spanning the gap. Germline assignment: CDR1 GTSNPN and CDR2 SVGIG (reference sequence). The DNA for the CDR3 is TGTGCCTGGAGTCCGGACACGGTGGGATTAGCTTTCTTT. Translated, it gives CAWSPDTVGLAFF.

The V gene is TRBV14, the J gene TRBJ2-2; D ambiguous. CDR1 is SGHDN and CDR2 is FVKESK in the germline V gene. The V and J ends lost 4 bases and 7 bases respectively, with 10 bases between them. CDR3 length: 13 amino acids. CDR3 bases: TGTGCCAGCAGCCTTCAGAGGAACGGGGAGCTGTTTTTT. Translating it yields CASSLQRNGELFF.

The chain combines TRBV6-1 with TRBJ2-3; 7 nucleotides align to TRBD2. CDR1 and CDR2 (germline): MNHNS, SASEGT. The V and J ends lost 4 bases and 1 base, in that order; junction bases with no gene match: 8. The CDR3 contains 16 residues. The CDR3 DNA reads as TGTGCCAGCAGTGTGTCCGTCCGGGGGGGCACAGATACGCAGTATTTT. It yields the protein CASSVSVRGGTDTQYF.

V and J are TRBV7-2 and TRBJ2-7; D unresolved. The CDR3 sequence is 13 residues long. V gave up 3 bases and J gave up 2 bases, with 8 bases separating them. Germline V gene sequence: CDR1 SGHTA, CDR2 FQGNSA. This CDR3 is CASSFSETYEQYF. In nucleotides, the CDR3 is TGTGCCAGCAGCTTCAGTGAGACCTACGAGCAGTACTTC. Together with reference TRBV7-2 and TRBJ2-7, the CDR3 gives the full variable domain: GAGVSQSPSNKVTEKGKDVELRCDPISGHTALYWYRQSLGQGLEFLIYFQGNSAPDKSGLPSDRFSAERTGGSVSTLTIQRTQQEDSAVYLCASSFSETYEQYFGPGTRLTVT.

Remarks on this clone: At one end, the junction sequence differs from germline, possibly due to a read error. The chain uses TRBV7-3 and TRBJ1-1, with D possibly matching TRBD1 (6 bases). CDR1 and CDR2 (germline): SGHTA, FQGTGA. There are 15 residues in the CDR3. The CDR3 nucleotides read TGTGCCAGCAGTTTAAGCCGGGGGGCGGAACACGAAGCTTTCTTT. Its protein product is CASSLSRGAEHEAFF. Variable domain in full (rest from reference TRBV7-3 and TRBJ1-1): GAGVSQTPSNKVTEKGKYVELRCDPISGHTALYWYRQSLGQGPEFLIYFQGTGAADDSGLPNDRFFAVRPEGSVSTLKIQRTERGDSAVYLCASSLSRGAEHEAFFGQGTRLTVV.

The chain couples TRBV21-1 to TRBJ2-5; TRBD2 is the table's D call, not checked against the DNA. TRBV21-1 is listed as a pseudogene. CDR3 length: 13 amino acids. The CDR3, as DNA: TGTGCCAGCGGAGCGGAAGTGCAAGAGACCCAGTACTTC. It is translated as CASGAEVQETQYF.

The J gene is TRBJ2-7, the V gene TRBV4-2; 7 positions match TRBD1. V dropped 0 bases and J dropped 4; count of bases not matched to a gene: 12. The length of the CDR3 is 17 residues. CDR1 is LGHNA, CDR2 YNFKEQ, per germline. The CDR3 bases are TGTGCCAGCAGCCAAGATGGGGTGAGAGACAGGGTATACGAGCAGTACTTC. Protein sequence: CASSQDGVRDRVYEQYF.

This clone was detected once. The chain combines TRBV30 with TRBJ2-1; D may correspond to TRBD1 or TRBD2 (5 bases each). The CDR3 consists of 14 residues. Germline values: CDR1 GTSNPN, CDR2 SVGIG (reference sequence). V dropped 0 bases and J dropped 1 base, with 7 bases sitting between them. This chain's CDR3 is CAWSVWGSYNEQFF. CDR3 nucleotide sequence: TGTGCCTGGAGTGTTTGGGGGTCCTACAATGAGCAGTTCTTC.

CDR3 DNA sequence: TGCGCCAGCAGCTTGGGTATCCGAGGGGTTGGCTATGGCTACACCTTC. Amino acids: CASSLGIRGVGYGYTF. This rearrangement joins TRBV5-1 to TRBJ1-2; possible D gene TRBD1, 5 bases. The V gene lost 0 bases and the J gene lost 4 bases, with 16 bases spanning the gap. CDR1 is SGHRS and CDR2 is YFSETQ in the germline V gene. This CDR3 contains 16 residues.

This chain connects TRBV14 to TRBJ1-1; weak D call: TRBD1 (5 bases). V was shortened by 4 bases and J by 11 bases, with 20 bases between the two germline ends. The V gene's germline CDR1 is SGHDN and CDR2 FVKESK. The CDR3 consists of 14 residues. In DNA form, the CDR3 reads TGTGCCAGCAGCCGTAATGGGTGGGGCGAGGGCGCTTTCTTT. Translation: CASSRNGWGEGAFF. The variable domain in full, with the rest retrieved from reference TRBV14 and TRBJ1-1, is EAGVTQFPSHSVIEKGQTVTLRCDPISGHDNLYWYRRVMGKEIKFLLHFVKESKQDESGMPNNRFLAERTGGTYSTLKVQPAELEDSGVYFCASSRNGWGEGAFFGQGTRLTVV.

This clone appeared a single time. The CDR3 region has the DNA TGTGCCAGCAGCCCCCGTAGGGGGAATGAAAAACTGTTTTTT. It yields the protein CASSPRRGNEKLFF. The V gene is TRBV7-2, the J gene TRBJ1-4; a weak D match, TRBD1 (6 bases). This CDR3 contains 14 residues. The V end was cut by 5 bases, the J end by 5 bases, with 12 bases between. Germline CDR1 and CDR2: SGHTA and FQGNSA.

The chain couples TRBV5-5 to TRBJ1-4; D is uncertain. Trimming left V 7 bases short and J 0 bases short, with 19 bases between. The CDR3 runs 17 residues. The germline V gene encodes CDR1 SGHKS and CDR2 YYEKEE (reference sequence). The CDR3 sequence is CASLSSIGLATNEKLFF. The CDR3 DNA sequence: TGTGCCAGCCTTTCCAGTATCGGTCTTGCAACTAATGAAAAACTGTTTTTT. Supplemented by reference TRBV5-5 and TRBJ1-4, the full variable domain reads DAGVTQSPTHLIKTRGQQVTLRCSPISGHKSVSWYQQVLGQGPQFIFQYYEKEERGRGNFPDRFSARQFPNYSSELNVNALLLGDSALYLCASLSSIGLATNEKLFFGSGTQLSVL.

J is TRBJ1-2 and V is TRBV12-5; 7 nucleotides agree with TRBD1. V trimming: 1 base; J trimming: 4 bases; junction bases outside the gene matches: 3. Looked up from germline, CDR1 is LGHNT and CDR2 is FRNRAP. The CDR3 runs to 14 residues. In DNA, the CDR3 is TGTGCTAGTGGTTTGGAGGGGGCCTTCTATGGCTACACCTTC. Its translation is CASGLEGAFYGYTF.

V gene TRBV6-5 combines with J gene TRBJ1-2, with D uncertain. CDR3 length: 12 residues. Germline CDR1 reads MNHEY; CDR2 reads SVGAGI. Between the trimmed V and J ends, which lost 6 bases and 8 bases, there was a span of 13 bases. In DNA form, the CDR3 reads TGTGCCAGCAGCGACAACGTAGGGGGCTACACCTTC. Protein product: CASSDNVGGYTF.

The chain's CDR3 is CASTGYEQGAQPQHF. The CDR3 DNA reads TGTGCCAGCACTGGCTATGAACAGGGAGCCCAGCCCCAGCATTTT. The V gene is TRBV6-1, the J gene TRBJ1-5; D perhaps matches TRBD1 (6 bases). Germline V CDR1 and CDR2: MNHNS, SASEGT. Trimming pared 7 bases from V and 7 bases from J, leaving 20 bases between. This CDR3 is built from 15 residues.

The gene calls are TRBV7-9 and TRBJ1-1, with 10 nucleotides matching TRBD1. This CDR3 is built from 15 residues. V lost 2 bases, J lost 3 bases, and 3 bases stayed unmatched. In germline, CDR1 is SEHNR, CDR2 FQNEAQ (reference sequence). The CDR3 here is CASSLFGTGDTEAFF. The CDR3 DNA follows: TGTGCCAGCAGCTTATTTGGGACAGGGGACACTGAAGCTTTCTTT.

The CDR3 bases are TGTGCCAGCAACGCCTTTGCAGGTGGTCGGACTGAAGCTTTCTTT. This translates into CASNAFAGGRTEAFF. This chain uses TRBV7-9 with TRBJ1-1; no definite D call. Trimming cost V 7 bases and J 5 bases, with 20 bases left between them. Germline V lookup: CDR1 SEHNR, CDR2 FQNEAQ (reference sequence). The CDR3 length is 15 residues.

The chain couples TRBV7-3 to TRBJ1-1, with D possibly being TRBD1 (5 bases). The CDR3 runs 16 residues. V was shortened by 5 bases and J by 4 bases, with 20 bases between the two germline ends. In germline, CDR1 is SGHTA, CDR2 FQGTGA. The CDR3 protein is CASSPSGQSGSTEAFF. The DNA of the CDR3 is TGTGCCAGCAGCCCCTCAGGACAATCAGGATCCACTGAAGCTTTCTTT.